This T cell receptor beta chain was sequenced for a study of shared clonotypes between healthy human individuals. About the study: Every donor yielded three CD4 naive, three CD4 memory, two CD8 naive and one CD8 memory plate. Regarding the study as a whole: It was expected that sequencing depth would affect clonotype sharing among donors.

The CDR3 spans 13 residues. Trimming removed 4 bases at V and 6 bases at J, with 10 bases between. Germline CDR1 and CDR2: SNHLY and FYNNEI. All the donors were Caucasian adults who lived in Nashville, Tennessee. Points on this clone: Its cognate antigen is unknown.

Deep-level running was used for the assay. Generated by immunoSEQ multiplex PCR, the TCRdb table keeps only in-frame clones and is missing some. The sample comprises 2,500,000 or so clones, roughly 92% of which are singletons, and about 0.41% rests with the top ten. The clonotype was recovered from a man between 18 and 29 years old in good health. Some clones in this sample may be carry-over from other donors' samples. The sequenced material came from naive CD4+ T cells from PBMCs. Subset: CD45RA+ positively selected. The rearrangement joins TRBV2 to TRBJ1-3; the D is unclear. The CDR3 DNA follows: TGTGCCAGCAGTGCATCATATCAAAACACCATATATTTT. This sequence encodes CASSASYQNTIYF.